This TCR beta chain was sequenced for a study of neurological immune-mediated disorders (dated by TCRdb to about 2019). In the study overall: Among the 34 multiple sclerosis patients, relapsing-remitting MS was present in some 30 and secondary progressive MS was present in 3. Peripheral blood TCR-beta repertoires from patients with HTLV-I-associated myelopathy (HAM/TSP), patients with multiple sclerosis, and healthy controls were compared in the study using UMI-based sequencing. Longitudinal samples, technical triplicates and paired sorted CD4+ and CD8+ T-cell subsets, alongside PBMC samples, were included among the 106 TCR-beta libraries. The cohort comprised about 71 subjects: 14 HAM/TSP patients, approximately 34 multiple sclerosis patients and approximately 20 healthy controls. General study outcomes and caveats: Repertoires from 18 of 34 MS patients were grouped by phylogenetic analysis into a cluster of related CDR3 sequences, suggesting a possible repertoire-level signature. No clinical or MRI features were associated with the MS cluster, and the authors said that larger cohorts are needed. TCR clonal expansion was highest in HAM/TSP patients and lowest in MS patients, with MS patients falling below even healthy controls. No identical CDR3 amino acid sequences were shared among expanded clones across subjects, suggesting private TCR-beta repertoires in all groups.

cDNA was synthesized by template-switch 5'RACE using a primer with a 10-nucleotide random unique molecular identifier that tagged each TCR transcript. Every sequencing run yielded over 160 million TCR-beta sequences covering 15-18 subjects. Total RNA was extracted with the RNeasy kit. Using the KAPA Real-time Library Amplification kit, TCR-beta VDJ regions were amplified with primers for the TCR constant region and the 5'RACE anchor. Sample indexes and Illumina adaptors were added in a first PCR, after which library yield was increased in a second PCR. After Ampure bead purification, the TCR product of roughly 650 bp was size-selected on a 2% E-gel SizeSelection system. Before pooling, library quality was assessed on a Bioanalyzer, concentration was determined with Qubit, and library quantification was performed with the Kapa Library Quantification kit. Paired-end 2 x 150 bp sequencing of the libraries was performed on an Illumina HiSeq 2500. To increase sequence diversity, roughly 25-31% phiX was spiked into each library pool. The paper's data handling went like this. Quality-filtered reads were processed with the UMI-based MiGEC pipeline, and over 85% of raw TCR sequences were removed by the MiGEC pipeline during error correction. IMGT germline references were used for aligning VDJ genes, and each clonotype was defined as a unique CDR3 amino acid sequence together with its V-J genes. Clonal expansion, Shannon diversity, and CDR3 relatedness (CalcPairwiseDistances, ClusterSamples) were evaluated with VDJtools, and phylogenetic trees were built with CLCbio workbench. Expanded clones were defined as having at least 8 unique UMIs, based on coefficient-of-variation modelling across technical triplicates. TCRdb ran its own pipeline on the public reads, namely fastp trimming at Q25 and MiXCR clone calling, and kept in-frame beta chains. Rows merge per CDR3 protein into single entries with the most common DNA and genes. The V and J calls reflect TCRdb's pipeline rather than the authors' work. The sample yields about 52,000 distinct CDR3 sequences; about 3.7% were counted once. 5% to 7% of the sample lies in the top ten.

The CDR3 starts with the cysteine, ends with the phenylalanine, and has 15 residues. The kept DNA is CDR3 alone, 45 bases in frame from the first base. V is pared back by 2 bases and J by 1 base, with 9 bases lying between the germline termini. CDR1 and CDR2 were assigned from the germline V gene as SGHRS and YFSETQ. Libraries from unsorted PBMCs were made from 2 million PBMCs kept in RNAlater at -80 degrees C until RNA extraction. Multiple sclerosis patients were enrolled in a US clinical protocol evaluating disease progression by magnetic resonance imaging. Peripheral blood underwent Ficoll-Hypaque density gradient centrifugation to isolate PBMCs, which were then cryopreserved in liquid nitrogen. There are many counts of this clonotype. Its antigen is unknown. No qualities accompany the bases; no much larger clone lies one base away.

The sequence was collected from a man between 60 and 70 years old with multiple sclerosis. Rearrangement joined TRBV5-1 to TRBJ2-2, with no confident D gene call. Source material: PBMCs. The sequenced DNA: TGCGCCAGCAGCTTCCTGTCGGGGAACACCGGGGAGCTGTTTTTT. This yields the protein CASSFLSGNTGELFF.